Below, 8 T cell receptor beta chains from the same sample are listed, as sequenced in a study of blood T cells in healthy people across ages. Next came a second PCR, run for roughly 6 to 11 cycles, which used a sample-barcoded 5' primer along with a J-beta primer mix. TCRdb recomputed calls from the 5' RACE reads with MiXCR, one row per CDR3 protein. The repertoire holds fewer than 2,000,000 distinct CDR3 sequences, with about 31% as singletons. Sequencing used blood. The receptors derive from a woman aged 30 to 39 in good health.

This clonotype was recorded many times. The V gene is TRBV5-1, the J gene TRBJ2-1; possible D gene TRBD1, 6 bases. V was clipped by 0 bases and J by 14 bases, with 12 bases between them. CDR3 length equals 12 residues. Germline V gene lookup returns CDR1 SGHRS and CDR2 YFSETQ. The CDR3 loop is CASSLVGAGEFF. DNA for the CDR3: TGCGCCAGCAGCTTGGTGGGGGCAGGCGAGTTCTTC.

The rearrangement joins TRBV9 to TRBJ2-1; D is uncertain. Germline V gene data show CDR1 as SGDLS and CDR2 as YYNGEE. Trimming removed 0 bases from V and 2 bases from J, with 12 bases in between. The CDR3 totals 16 residues. CDR3 nucleotide sequence: TGTGCCAGCAGCGTAGGGGTCTTGACCCCCTACAATGAGCAGTTCTTC. Amino acids: CASSVGVLTPYNEQFF.

A word on this clonotype: An end of the junction differs from the germline gene, which may be a read error. The rearrangement links TRBV20-1 to TRBJ1-2; D not resolved. The germline gives CDR1 DFQATT, CDR2 SNEGSKA (reference sequence). CDR3 length equals 13 residues. CDR3 protein: CSAREAGTRGYTF. CDR3 coding DNA: TGCAGTGCCAGAGAAGCGGGCACGCGGGGCTACACCTTC.

This chain links TRBV6-1 with TRBJ2-7; D could derive from TRBD1 or TRBD2 (5 bases each). Per the germline V gene, CDR1 is MNHNS and CDR2 is SASEGT. Between the trimmed V and J ends, which lost 6 bases and 7 bases, there was a span of 22 bases. The CDR3 length is 15 residues. The CDR3 sequence: CASSLNVLGVGEQYF. CDR3 DNA sequence: TGTGCCAGCAGCTTAAACGTGTTGGGGGTGGGAGAGCAGTACTTC.

The J gene is TRBJ2-7, the V gene TRBV7-3; D is uncertain. Trimming removed 1 base at V and 6 bases at J, with 16 bases between. Germline values: CDR1 SGHTA, CDR2 FQGTGA. The CDR3 totals 15 residues. The CDR3 DNA sequence: TGTGCCAGCAGCTTAAGGGTCGGCCCAGCCCCCGAGCAGTACTTC. Translation gives CASSLRVGPAPEQYF.

This clonotype was seen many times. The rearrangement joins TRBV7-9 to TRBJ2-1, with TRBD2 matching over 10 bases. This CDR3 has 15 residues. V was pared by 3 bases and J by 6 bases, with 5 bases of the junction left unmatched. The V gene's germline CDR1 is SEHNR and CDR2 FQNEAQ (reference sequence). DNA for the CDR3: TGTGCCAGCAGCTTGGGCGCTAGCGGGGGCAATGAGCAGTTCTTC. Translating it yields CASSLGASGGNEQFF. Full variable domain (missing parts from reference TRBV7-9 and TRBJ2-1): DTGVSQNPRHKITKRGQNVTFRCDPISEHNRLYWYRQTLGQGPEFLTYFQNEAQLEKSRLLSDRFSAERPKGSFSTLEIQRTEQGDSAMYLCASSLGASGGNEQFFGPGTRLTVL.

This clonotype was seen only once. The chain is built from TRBV7-3 and TRBJ2-5, with 10 bases that match TRBD2. The closer fit of TRBJ2-7 to the DNA end suggests the J call may be wrong. There are 16 residues in the CDR3. Germline values: CDR1 SGHTA, CDR2 FQGTGA. CDR3 region: CASSLGASGSSHEQYF. In DNA form, the CDR3 reads TGTGCCAGCAGCTTAGGGGCTAGCGGGAGTTCCCACGAGCAGTACTTC.

The chain links TRBV27 to TRBJ1-4, with TRBD1 matching over 7 bases. Trimming at V came to 2 bases and at J to 10 bases, leaving 7 bases not matched to a gene. Germline CDR1 reads MNHEY; CDR2 reads SMNVEV (reference sequence). This CDR3 is built from 14 residues. CDR3 protein: CASSLKGALGKLFF. The CDR3 DNA reads TGTGCCAGCAGTTTAAAGGGGGCGCTTGGAAAACTGTTTTTT.